Following are 23 T cell receptor beta chains from one sample sequenced in a study of response to subunit inactivated influenza vaccine. A single record per CDR3 protein comes from TCRdb applying MiXCR to the RT-PCR reads. The table includes more than 700,000 distinct CDR3 sequences, roughly 20% detected once. This specimen was PBMCs from blood, taken less than 6 days after vaccination. The receptors here all came from a man aged 50 to 60 who received an inactivated influenza vaccine.

This clonotype has a handful of counts. The chain combines TRBV10-3 with TRBJ2-5; 7 nucleotides line up with TRBD2. Germline V gene lookup returns CDR1 ENHRY and CDR2 SYGVKD. V lost 0 bases and J lost 1; bases outside the gene matches: 8. The CDR3 consists of 17 residues. The CDR3 DNA is TGTGCCATCAGTGAGTCTGGGGCGGGAGTCGCCCAAGAGACCCAGTACTTC. This sequence encodes CAISESGAGVAQETQYF.

This sequence joins TRBV7-2 and TRBJ2-1, with a weak D call TRBD1 (6 bases). The V end lost 1 base, the J end lost 6 bases, and 10 bases lay between the germline ends. The CDR3 sequence is 14 residues long. Germline V lookup: CDR1 SGHTA, CDR2 FQGNSA. The CDR3 spells CASSLGGQVNEQFF. The CDR3 DNA follows: TGTGCCAGCAGCTTAGGGGGGCAGGTCAATGAGCAGTTCTTC.

This clonotype was seen a handful of times. The gene calls are TRBV12-3 or TRBV12-4 and TRBJ2-2; TRBD1 matches 7 bases. J gave up 6 bases and V 6 bases, and 7 bases lay outside the gene matches. CDR3 size: 14 residues. The CDR3 reads CASREDRAPGELFF. The CDR3 DNA is TGTGCCAGCAGAGAAGACAGGGCTCCCGGGGAGCTGTTTTTT.

The chain joins TRBV29-1 to TRBJ2-4, with a tentative D call TRBD2 (5 bases). CDR3 length equals 14 residues. V was cut by 4 bases and J by 0 bases, with 10 bases left in between. Germline loops: CDR1 SQVTM, CDR2 ANQGSEA. In DNA, the CDR3 is TGCAGCGTTGTGAGCGGCGTAGCCAAAAACATTCAGTACTTC. Encoded protein: CSVVSGVAKNIQYF.

The V call is TRBV7-2, the J call TRBJ2-5; 8 nucleotides align to TRBD1. Looked up from germline, CDR1 is SGHTA and CDR2 is FQGNSA. The trim removed 2 bases at V and 5 bases at J, leaving 7 bases unmatched. The CDR3 is 15 amino acids. The CDR3 DNA is TGTGCCAGCAGCTTAACGAGAACAGGGGGGGAGACCCAGTACTTC. Its translation is CASSLTRTGGETQYF.

This clonotype was detected a few times. The rearrangement links TRBV10-3 to TRBJ2-3; D ambiguous. The germline CDR1 and CDR2 sequences are ENHRY and SYGVKD. CDR3 length: 13 residues. The ends were cut back, 5 bases at V and 2 bases at J, with 8 bases in the middle. CDR3: CAISQPNTDTQYF. CDR3 in DNA: TGTGCCATCAGTCAACCAAACACAGATACGCAGTATTTT.

CDR3 region: CASSLSVGNSNQPQHF. The DNA for the CDR3 is TGTGCCAGCAGTTTAAGTGTCGGCAATAGCAATCAGCCCCAGCATTTT. The chain has TRBV28 and TRBJ1-5; D gene ambiguous. The CDR3 consists of 16 residues. Germline assignment: CDR1 MDHEN and CDR2 SYDVKM. V lost 2 bases, J lost 0 bases, and 11 bases lay in between.

This clonotype has a handful of counts. J is TRBJ2-3 and V is TRBV24-1; perhaps TRBD1 as D (6 bases). The V end lost 4 bases, the J end lost 2 bases, and 15 bases lay between the germline ends. Per germline, CDR1 KGHDR and CDR2 SFDVKD. The CDR3 has 16 residues. The CDR3 here is CATSDASTGSTDTQYF. The CDR3 DNA reads as TGTGCCACCAGTGACGCATCGACAGGTTCCACAGATACGCAGTATTTT.

The sample holds a few counts of this clonotype. V and J are TRBV5-1 and TRBJ2-5; 8 positions agree with TRBD1. Germline loops: CDR1 SGHRS, CDR2 YFSETQ. The CDR3 contains 14 residues. V shed 4 bases, J shed 5 bases, and the junction held 7 bases outside the gene matches. The CDR3 protein is CASSNSQGVETQYF. The DNA of the CDR3 is TGCGCCAGCAGCAACTCACAGGGGGTGGAGACCCAGTACTTC.

The chain couples TRBV11-2 to TRBJ1-1; no clear D gene. Germline loops: CDR1 SGHAT, CDR2 FQNNGV. V lost 5 bases, J lost 3 bases, and 10 bases lay in between. The CDR3 runs 13 residues. This CDR3 is CASSLSTYTEAFF. The CDR3 DNA reads as TGTGCCAGCAGCCTGAGCACGTACACTGAAGCTTTCTTT.

This chain uses TRBV12-3 or TRBV12-4 with TRBJ2-1; TRBD1 might be the D (6 bases). The ends were cut back, 5 bases at V and 4 bases at J, with 30 bases in the middle. This CDR3 has 20 amino acids. The DNA for the CDR3 is TGTGCCAGCAGTCCCGGGACAAAACCTTCGACGGAGTCGCGGTACAATGAGCAGTTCTTC. Its protein is CASSPGTKPSTESRYNEQFF.

The chain joins TRBV7-8 to TRBJ1-1; possible D gene TRBD1, 6 bases. The CDR3 sequence is 16 residues long. The germline V gene encodes CDR1 SGHVS and CDR2 FQNEAQ. The ends were cut back, 8 bases at V and 0 bases at J, with 19 bases in the middle. The CDR3: CASQRGRMAMNTEAFF. CDR3 bases: TGTGCCAGCCAGAGGGGGAGGATGGCAATGAACACTGAAGCTTTCTTT. Together with reference TRBV7-8 and TRBJ1-1, the CDR3 gives the full variable domain: GAGVSQSPRYKVAKRGQDVALRCDPISGHVSLFWYQQALGQGPEFLTYFQNEAQLDKSGLPSDRFFAERPEGSVSTLKIQRTQQEDSAVYLCASQRGRMAMNTEAFFGQGTRLTVV.

The chain links TRBV4-1 to TRBJ2-5; tentatively, D is TRBD1 or TRBD2 (5 bases each). V dropped 1 base and J dropped 4 bases, with 7 bases sitting between them. Germline V gene lookup returns CDR1 MGHRA and CDR2 YSYEKL. CDR3 length: 13 residues. As DNA, the CDR3 is TGCGCCAGCAGCCAAGGAGGGGCAGAGACCCAGTACTTC. Protein: CASSQGGAETQYF.

This chain uses TRBV14 with TRBJ1-1; D gene unclear. Looked up from germline, CDR1 is SGHDN and CDR2 is FVKESK. The CDR3 covers 13 residues. V lost 9 bases, J lost 5 bases, and 16 bases lay in between. The CDR3 protein is CASSGPSRTEAFF. The CDR3 coding sequence is TGTGCCAGTTCGGGCCCCTCGAGGACTGAAGCTTTCTTT.

This clonotype turned up a few times. This chain connects TRBV7-2 to TRBJ2-1; tentatively, D is TRBD1 or TRBD2 (5 bases each). Trimming cost V 2 bases and J 9 bases, with 17 bases left between them. This CDR3 has 15 residues. Looked up from germline, CDR1 is SGHTA and CDR2 is FQGNSA. The CDR3 is CASSLSQGVGFEQFF. In DNA, the CDR3 is TGTGCCAGCAGCTTATCGCAGGGAGTGGGTTTTGAGCAGTTCTTC. Full variable domain (remainder filled in from reference TRBV7-2 and TRBJ2-1): GAGVSQSPSNKVTEKGKDVELRCDPISGHTALYWYRQSLGQGLEFLIYFQGNSAPDKSGLPSDRFSAERTGGSVSTLTIQRTQQEDSAVYLCASSLSQGVGFEQFFGPGTRLTVL.

This clonotype was detected a few times. In nucleotides, the CDR3 is TGTGCCAGCATTAATATCGGAGCTAGCGGGAGGGCCTCCTACAATGAGCAGTTCTTC. It is translated as CASINIGASGRASYNEQFF. The chain employs TRBV11-2 and TRBJ2-1; 12 bases map to TRBD2. This CDR3 contains 19 residues. Germline CDR1 is SGHAT and CDR2 is FQNNGV. V trimming: 7 bases; J trimming: 0 bases; junction bases outside the gene matches: 13.

This clonotype was seen a handful of times. V and J are TRBV9 and TRBJ2-2, with TRBD2 identical over 10 bases. Germline V gene sequence: CDR1 SGDLS, CDR2 YYNGEE. There are 15 residues in the CDR3. The junction had 1 base not matched to a gene; V was cut back by 1 base and J by 4 bases. CDR3 loop: CASSVRTSGTGELFF. In DNA, the CDR3 is TGTGCCAGCAGCGTACGGACTAGCGGCACCGGGGAGCTGTTTTTT. Complete variable domain (other parts from reference TRBV9 and TRBJ2-2): DSGVTQTPKHLITATGQRVTLRCSPRSGDLSVYWYQQSLDQGLQFLIQYYNGEERAKGNILERFSAQQFPDLHSELNLSSLELGDSALYFCASSVRTSGTGELFFGEGSRLTVL.

The CDR3 DNA reads as TGTGCCAGCAGCGAGACAGGGGGTACCACTAACAATCAGCCCCAGCATTTT. It specifies CASSETGGTTNNQPQHF. The rearrangement links TRBV28 to TRBJ1-5; 9 bases match TRBD1. Germline CDR1 MDHEN, CDR2 SYDVKM. The V gene end was trimmed by 6 bases and the J gene end by 3 bases; junction bases not matched to a gene: 12. There are 17 residues in the CDR3.

Here the CDR3 DNA reads TGTGCCAGCAGCAAGGGACAGGGAGGAAACAATGAGCAGTTCTTC. Encoded protein: CASSKGQGGNNEQFF. The chain uses TRBV7-9 and TRBJ2-1; 9 positions match TRBD1. This CDR3 comprises 15 residues. Germline CDR1 is SEHNR and CDR2 is FQNEAQ (reference sequence). V was clipped by 5 bases and J by 5 bases; unmatched bases: 7.

This clonotype has more than one count but fewer than ten. The chain is built from TRBV4-3 and TRBJ2-2; D is perhaps TRBD2 (5 bases). V was trimmed by 0 bases and J by 1 base, leaving 12 bases between them. The V gene's germline CDR1 is LGHNA and CDR2 YSLEER. This CDR3 has 17 residues. CDR3 in amino acids: CASSQDGVAQNTGELFF. In nucleotides, the CDR3 is TGCGCCAGCAGCCAAGACGGGGTAGCCCAGAACACCGGGGAGCTGTTTTTT.

This chain joins TRBV12-3 or TRBV12-4 and TRBJ2-5, with TRBD1 identical over 8 bases. The CDR3 is 15 amino acids. Trimming cost V 1 base and J 1 base; bases outside gene matches: 2. CDR3 DNA: TGTGCCAGCAGTTTAGTTGGGACAGGCCAAGAGACCCAGTACTTC. Translated: CASSLVGTGQETQYF.

The CDR3 bases are TGTGCCAGCAGTTACTTACAGGGGGCTGAAGCTTTCTTT. Residues: CASSYLQGAEAFF. The V and J genes are TRBV6-5 and TRBJ1-1; 8 bases map to TRBD1. The CDR3 consists of 13 residues. The J segment lost 6 bases and the V segment lost 1 base, leaving 1 base of the junction unmatched. Germline CDR1 MNHEY, CDR2 SVGAGI.

The table lists this clonotype with a few counts. The chain employs TRBV11-3 and TRBJ1-1; 9 bases agree with TRBD1. The CDR3 is made up of 14 amino acids. The germline V gene encodes CDR1 SGHNT and CDR2 YENEEA. The trim removed 5 bases at V and 1 base at J, leaving 2 bases unmatched. CDR3 sequence: CASSAQGANTEAFF. The CDR3 nucleotides read TGTGCCAGCAGCGCACAGGGGGCGAACACTGAAGCTTTCTTT.